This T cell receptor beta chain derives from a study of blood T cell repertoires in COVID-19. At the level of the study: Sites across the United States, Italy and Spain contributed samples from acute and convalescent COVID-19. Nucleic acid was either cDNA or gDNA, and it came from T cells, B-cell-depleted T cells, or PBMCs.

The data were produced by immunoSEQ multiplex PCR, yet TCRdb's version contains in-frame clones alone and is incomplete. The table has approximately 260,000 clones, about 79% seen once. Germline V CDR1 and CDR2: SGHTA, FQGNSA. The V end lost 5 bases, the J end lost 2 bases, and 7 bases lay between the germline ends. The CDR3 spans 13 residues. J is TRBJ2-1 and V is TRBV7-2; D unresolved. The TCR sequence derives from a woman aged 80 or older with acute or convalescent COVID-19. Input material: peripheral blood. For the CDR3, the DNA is TGTGCCAGCAGCCCGAACACCTACAATGAGCAGTTCTTC. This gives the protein CASSPNTYNEQFF.